Below, one T cell receptor (beta chain) is given with its context. The sort gate was single viable CD3+CD4+CD8-CD45RO+ cells for memory CD4+ T cells. This sample is part of a study of memory CD4+ T cells and cytomegalovirus serostatus. Profiling relied on immunoSEQ multiplex PCR, and the TCRdb table lists in-frame clones only, not all of them. The sample holds about 59,000 clones, about 81% seen once. Germline values: CDR1 SQVTM, CDR2 ANQGSEA. The CDR3 is made up of 11 amino acids. This rearrangement joins TRBV29-1 to TRBJ1-5, with TRBD1 matching over 10 bases. The sequenced sample consisted of memory CD4+ T cells from blood. The sequence was collected from an adult in good health and CMV-seronegative. As DNA, the CDR3 is TGCAACCGACAGGGGGCTCAGCCCCAGCATTTT. Protein product: CNRQGAQPQHF.